This T cell receptor beta chain was observed in a study of blood T cells in healthy people across ages. Points from the study as a whole: Age showed a roughly linear inverse relationship with TCR beta diversity per million T cells.

Each donor was a healthy Caucasian individual from Russia, aged about 6 to 100. This CDR3 is 13 amino acids long. The germline V gene has CDR1 MRHNA and CDR2 SNTAGT. V lost 3 bases, J lost 4 bases, and 6 bases lay in between. A second PCR of 7 to 11 cycles used a sample-barcoded 5' primer and a J-beta primer mix. The template-switch adaptor, which had 12 random nucleotides, put a tag on each cDNA molecule. TCRdb itself ran the 5' RACE reads through MiXCR, one entry per CDR3 protein. The sample has hundreds of thousands of distinct CDR3 sequences; roughly 31% are singletons. This clonotype has only a few counts. No antigen is known for it.

The receptor was isolated from an elderly woman in good health. The chain is built from TRBV6-4 and TRBJ2-2; D not resolved. Sequencing used blood. The CDR3 spells CASSEKPTGELFF. DNA for the CDR3: TGTGCCAGCAGTGAAAAGCCCACCGGGGAGCTGTTTTTT.